The clone carrying this T cell receptor beta chain was counted ten times or more. The antigen remains unidentified. The PCR was carried out with 60 Vbeta primers and 13 Jbeta primers. TCRdb's table, derived via immunoSEQ multiplex PCR, lists solely in-frame clones and lacks some. Of 110,000 to 150,000 clones listed, around a tenth are singletons. The source of the sample is a study of cytomegalovirus exposure and HLA in healthy donors. Study-wide points: In vitro assays verified that a few CMV-associated chains recognized CMV antigens specifically. Previous analysis showed most TCR beta V segments were productive about 87% or about 30% of the time. For most TCR sequences rarity was the rule, although some public TCRs occurred in many donors.

Germline values: CDR1 SGHRS, CDR2 YFSETQ. The CDR3 covers 15 residues. V trimming: 4 bases; J trimming: 9 bases; junction bases outside the gene matches: 10. Sample: PBMCs. The source of this sequence is a man aged 45-65 years in good health and CMV-seronegative. The V gene is TRBV5-1, the J gene TRBJ2-4; 10 bases line up with TRBD1. The CDR3 protein is CASSRGTGEEFIQYF. The CDR3 DNA is TGCGCCAGCAGCAGAGGGACAGGGGAAGAGTTCATTCAGTACTTC.